Described below is a single T cell receptor beta chain sequence and its context. Germline V gene lookup returns CDR1 SEHNR and CDR2 FQNEAQ (reference sequence). The CDR3 runs 15 residues. V was clipped by 5 bases and J by 0 bases; unmatched bases: 7. This record belongs to a study of blood T cell repertoires in COVID-19. Here immunoSEQ multiplex PCR was the method, and the copy in TCRdb shows in-frame clones only, minus some. The top ten hold 1.5% to 2% of the sample, which has under 400,000 clones, about 87% seen once. The origin of this receptor is a woman aged 25 to 45 with COVID-19, enrolled during active disease. The chain carries TRBV7-9 and TRBJ2-7; TRBD1 matches 7 bases. Input material: peripheral blood. CDR3 in DNA: TGTGCCAGCAGCCCGCGACAGGGCAGCTCCTACGAGCAGTACTTC. This gives the protein CASSPRQGSSYEQYF.